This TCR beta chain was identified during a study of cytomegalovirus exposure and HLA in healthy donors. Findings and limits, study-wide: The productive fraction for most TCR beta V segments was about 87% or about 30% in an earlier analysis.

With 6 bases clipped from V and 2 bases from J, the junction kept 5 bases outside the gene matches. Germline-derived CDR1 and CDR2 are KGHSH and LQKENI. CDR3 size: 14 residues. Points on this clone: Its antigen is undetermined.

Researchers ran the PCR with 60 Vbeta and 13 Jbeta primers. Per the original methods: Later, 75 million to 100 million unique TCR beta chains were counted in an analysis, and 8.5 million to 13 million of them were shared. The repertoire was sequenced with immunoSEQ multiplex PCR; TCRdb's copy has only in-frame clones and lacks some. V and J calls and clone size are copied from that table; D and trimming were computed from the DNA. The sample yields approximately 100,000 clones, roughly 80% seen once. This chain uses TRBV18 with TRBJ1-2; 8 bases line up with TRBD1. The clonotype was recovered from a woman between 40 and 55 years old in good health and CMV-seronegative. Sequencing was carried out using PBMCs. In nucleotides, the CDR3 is TGTGCCAGCTCTATGGACAGGGCCAACTATGGCTACACCTTC. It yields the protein CASSMDRANYGYTF.